The clone carrying this T cell receptor beta chain was counted only a few times. The antigen is unknown. V was cut by 4 bases and J by 3 bases, with 12 bases left in between. Germline-derived CDR1 and CDR2 are LGHDT and YNNKEL (reference sequence). This CDR3 is built from 14 residues. This sample stems from a study of blood T cells in healthy people across ages. Study conclusions and caveats: There was a strong correlation between TCR beta diversity and naive T cell percentage. Diversity estimates drawn from one million T cells were deemed underestimates.

A second about 6 to 12 cycle PCR used barcoded and J-beta primers. TCRdb re-analysed the 5' RACE reads in MiXCR, keeping a single row per CDR3 protein. The sample lists more than 1.4 million distinct CDR3 sequences; 42% were seen once. Aged roughly 6 to 90, donors were systemically healthy Caucasians from Russia. Samples each had at least 5 micrograms of total RNA extracted. This receptor was obtained from a woman aged 18 to 35 in good health. The V gene is TRBV3-1, the J gene TRBJ1-2, with D uncertain. The sequenced material came from blood. Here the CDR3 DNA reads TGTGCCAGCAGCCGGCTCTCAGGTGACTATGGCTACACCTTC. Encoded protein: CASSRLSGDYGYTF.